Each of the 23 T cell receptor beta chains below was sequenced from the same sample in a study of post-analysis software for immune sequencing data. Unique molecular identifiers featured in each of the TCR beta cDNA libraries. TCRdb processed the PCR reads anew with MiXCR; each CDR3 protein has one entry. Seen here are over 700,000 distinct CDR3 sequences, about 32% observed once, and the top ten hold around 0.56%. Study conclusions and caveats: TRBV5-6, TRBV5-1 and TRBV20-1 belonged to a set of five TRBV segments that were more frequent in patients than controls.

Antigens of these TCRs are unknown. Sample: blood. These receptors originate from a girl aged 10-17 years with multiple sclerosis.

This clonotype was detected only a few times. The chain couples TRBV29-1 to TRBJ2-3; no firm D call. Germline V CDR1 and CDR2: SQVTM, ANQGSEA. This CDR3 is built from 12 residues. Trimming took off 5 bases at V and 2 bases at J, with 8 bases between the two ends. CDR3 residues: CSVCLVTDTQYF. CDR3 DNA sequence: TGCAGCGTTTGTCTCGTCACAGATACGCAGTATTTT.

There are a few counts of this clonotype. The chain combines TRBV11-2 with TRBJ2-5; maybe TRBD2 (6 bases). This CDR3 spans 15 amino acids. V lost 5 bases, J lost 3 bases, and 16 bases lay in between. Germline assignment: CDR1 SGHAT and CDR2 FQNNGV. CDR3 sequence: CASSPTGRTKETQYF. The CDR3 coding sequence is TGTGCCAGCAGCCCCACAGGCCGGACTAAAGAGACCCAGTACTTC.

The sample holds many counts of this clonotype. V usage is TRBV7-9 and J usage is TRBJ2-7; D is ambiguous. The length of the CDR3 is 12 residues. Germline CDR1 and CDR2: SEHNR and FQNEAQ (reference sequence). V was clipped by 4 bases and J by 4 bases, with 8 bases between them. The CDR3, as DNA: TGTGCCAGCAGCTACCGTCAATACGAGCAGTACTTC. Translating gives CASSYRQYEQYF.

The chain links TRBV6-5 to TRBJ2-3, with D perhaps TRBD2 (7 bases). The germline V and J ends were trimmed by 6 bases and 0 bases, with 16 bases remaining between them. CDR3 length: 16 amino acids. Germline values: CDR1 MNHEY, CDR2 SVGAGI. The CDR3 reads CASSRFRGASTDTQYF. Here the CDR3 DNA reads TGTGCCAGCAGCCGTTTTCGGGGGGCCAGCACAGATACGCAGTATTTT.

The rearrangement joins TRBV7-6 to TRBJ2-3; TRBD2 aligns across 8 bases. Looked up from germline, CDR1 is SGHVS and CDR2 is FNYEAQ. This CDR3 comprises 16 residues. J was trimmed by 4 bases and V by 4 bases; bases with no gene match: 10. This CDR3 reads CASSSPWPGGPDTQYF. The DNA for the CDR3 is TGTGCCAGCAGCTCCCCCTGGCCGGGGGGGCCAGATACGCAGTATTTT. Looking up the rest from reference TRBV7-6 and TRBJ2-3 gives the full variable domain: GAGVSQSPRYKVTKRGQDVALRCDPISGHVSLYWYRQALGQGPEFLTYFNYEAQQDKSGLPNDRFSAERPEGSISTLTIQRTEQRDSAMYRCASSSPWPGGPDTQYFGPGTRLTVL.

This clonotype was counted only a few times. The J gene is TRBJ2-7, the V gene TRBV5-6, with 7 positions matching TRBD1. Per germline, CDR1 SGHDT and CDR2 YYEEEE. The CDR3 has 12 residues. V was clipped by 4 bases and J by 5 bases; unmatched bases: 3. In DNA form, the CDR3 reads TGTGCCAGCAGCCGAACAGGGGACGAGCAGTACTTC. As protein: CASSRTGDEQYF.

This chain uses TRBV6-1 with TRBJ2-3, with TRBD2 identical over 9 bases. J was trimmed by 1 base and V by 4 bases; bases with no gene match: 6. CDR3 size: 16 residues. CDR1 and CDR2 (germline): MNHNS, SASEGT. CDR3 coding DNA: TGTGCCAGCAGTGCATCGGTAGCGGGAGGCACAGATACGCAGTATTTT. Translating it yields CASSASVAGGTDTQYF.

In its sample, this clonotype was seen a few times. This chain's CDR3 is CASSPDTHSVEKLFF. The DNA of the CDR3 is TGTGCCAGCAGCCCGGACACTCATTCTGTTGAAAAACTGTTTTTT. The chain couples TRBV7-2 to TRBJ1-4; perhaps TRBD1 as D (5 bases). Germline CDR1 reads SGHTA; CDR2 reads FQGNSA. The length of the CDR3 is 15 residues. Trimming removed 5 bases from V and 7 bases from J, with 17 bases in between.

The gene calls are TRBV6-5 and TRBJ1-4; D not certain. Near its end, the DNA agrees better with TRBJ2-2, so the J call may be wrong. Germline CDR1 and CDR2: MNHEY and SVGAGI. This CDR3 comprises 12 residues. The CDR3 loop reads CASSYSAGELFF. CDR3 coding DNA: TGTGCCAGCAGTTACTCGGCCGGGGAGCTGTTTTTT.

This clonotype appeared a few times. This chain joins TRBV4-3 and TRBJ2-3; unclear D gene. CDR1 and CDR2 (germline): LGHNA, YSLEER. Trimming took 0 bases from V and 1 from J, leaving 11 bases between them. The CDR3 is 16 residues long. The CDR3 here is CASSQDGEDGTDTQYF. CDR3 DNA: TGCGCCAGCAGCCAAGATGGCGAAGACGGCACAGATACGCAGTATTTT.

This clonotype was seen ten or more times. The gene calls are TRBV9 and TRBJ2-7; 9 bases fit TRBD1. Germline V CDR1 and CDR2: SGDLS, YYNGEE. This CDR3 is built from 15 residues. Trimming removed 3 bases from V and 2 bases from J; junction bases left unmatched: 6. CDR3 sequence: CASSASGTGTYEQYF. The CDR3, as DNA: TGTGCCAGCAGCGCCTCCGGGACAGGGACCTACGAGCAGTACTTC.

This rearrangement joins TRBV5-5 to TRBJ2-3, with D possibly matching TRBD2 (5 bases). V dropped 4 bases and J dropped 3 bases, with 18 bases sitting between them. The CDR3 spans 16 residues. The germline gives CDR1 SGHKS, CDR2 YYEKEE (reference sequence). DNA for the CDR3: TGTGCCAGCAGCCGGGGTTTCAACACTCAAACAGATACGCAGTATTTT. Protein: CASSRGFNTQTDTQYF.

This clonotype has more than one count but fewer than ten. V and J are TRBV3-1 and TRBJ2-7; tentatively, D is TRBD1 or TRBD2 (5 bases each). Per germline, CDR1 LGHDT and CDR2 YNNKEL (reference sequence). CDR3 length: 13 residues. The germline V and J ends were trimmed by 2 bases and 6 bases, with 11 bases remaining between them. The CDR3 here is CASSQQGRGEQYF. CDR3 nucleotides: TGTGCCAGCAGCCAACAGGGCCGGGGCGAGCAGTACTTC.

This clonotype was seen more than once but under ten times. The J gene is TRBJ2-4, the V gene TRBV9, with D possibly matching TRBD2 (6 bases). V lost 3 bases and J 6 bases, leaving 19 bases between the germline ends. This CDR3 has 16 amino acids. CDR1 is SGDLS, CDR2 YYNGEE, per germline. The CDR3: CASSAPGAAIGNIQYF. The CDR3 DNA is TGTGCCAGCAGCGCACCGGGAGCTGCAATCGGAAACATTCAGTACTTC.

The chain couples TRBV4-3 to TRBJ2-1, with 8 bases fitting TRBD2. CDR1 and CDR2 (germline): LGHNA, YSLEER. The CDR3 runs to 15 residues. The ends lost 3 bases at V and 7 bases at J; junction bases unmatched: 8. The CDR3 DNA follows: TGCGCCAGCAGCCAGCAAATCGGGGGGGGAAATGAGCAGTTCTTC. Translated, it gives CASSQQIGGGNEQFF.

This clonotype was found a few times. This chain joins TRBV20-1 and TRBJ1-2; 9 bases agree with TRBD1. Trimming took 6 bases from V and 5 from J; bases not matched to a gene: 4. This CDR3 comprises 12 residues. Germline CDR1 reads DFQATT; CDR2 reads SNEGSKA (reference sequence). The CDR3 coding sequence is TGCAGTGCGGAGGGGACAGGGTATGGCTACACCTTC. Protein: CSAEGTGYGYTF.

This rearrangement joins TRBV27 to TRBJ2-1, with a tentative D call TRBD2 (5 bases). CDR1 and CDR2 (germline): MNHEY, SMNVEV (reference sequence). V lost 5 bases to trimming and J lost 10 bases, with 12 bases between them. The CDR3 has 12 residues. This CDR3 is CASSAHPGEQFF. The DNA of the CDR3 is TGTGCCAGCAGTGCGCACCCGGGGGAGCAGTTCTTC.

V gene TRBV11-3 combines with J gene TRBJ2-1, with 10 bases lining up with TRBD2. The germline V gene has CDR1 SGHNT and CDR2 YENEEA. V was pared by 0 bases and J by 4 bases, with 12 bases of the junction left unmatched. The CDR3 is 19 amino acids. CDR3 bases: TGTGCCAGCAGCTTAGATTTTCCTAGCGGGGGTCTGTGGTACAATGAGCAGTTCTTC. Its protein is CASSLDFPSGGLWYNEQFF.

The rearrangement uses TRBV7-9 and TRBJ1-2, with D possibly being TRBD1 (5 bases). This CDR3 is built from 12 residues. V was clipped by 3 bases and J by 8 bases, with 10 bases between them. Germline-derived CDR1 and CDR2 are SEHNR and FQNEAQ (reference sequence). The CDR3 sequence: CASSLTTEGYTF. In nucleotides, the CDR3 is TGTGCCAGCAGCTTGACGACAGAGGGCTACACCTTC.

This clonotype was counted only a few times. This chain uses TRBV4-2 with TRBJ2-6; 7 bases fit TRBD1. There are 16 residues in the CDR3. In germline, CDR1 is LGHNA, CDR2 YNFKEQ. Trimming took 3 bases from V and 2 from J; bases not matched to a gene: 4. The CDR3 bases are TGTGCCAGCAGCCAGACAGGGACCCCTGGGGCCAACGTCCTGACTTTC. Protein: CASSQTGTPGANVLTF.

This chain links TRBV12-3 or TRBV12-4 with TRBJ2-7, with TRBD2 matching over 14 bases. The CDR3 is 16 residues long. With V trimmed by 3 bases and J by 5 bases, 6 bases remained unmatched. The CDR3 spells CASSLGLAGASDEQYF. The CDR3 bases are TGTGCCAGCAGTTTGGGACTAGCGGGAGCTAGCGACGAGCAGTACTTC.

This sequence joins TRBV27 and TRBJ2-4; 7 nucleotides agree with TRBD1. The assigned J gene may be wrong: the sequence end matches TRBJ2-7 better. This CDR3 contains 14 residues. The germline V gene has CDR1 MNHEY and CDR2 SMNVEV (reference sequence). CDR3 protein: CASRLTGSRREQYF. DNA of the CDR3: TGTGCCAGCAGGCTGACAGGGTCCCGTCGCGAGCAGTACTTC.

CDR3 loop: CASSLIGTDSNQPQHF. CDR3 bases: TGTGCCAGCTCACTGATAGGGACAGATAGCAATCAGCCCCAGCATTTT. The rearrangement joins TRBV18 to TRBJ1-5; 7 nucleotides align to TRBD1. The germline V gene has CDR1 KGHSH and CDR2 LQKENI. V was clipped by 4 bases and J by 0 bases; unmatched bases: 6. CDR3 length: 16 residues.